What follows describes a single T cell receptor beta chain. The clone's antigen remains unknown. Base qualities are not provided; no much larger clone lies one nucleotide away. This sample was taken from a study of blood T cell repertoires in COVID-19 (dated by TCRdb to about 2020). Looking at the study overall: The collaborator samples originated in the United States, Italy and Spain and spanned the acute and convalescent phases of COVID-19. The prospective study material was composed of cDNA or gDNA derived from T cells, B-cell-depleted T cells, or PBMCs. Subjects who had been exposed to COVID-19, were actively infected with it, or had recovered from it provided the deeply sampled blood TCRbeta repertoires that made up the dataset. A freely available public database, intended as a resource for researchers studying the immune response to SARS-CoV-2, is where the repertoires were released. The samples were drawn from the first 160 participants of the ongoing ImmuneRACE study and from 1,254 subjects provided by 6 global collaborators. Sample metadata almost always included a de-identified subject ID, COVID-19 status, age in years and sex. Where available, HLA class I and class II types were taken from metadata supplied by the sample provider and were not determined by assay-based typing. The paper as a whole reports these results and caveats: How much clinical and demographic metadata was included differed by source and by participant, and the metadata was provided uncurated.

The immunoSEQ Assay, a bias-controlled multiplex PCR, was used to amplify TCRbeta CDR3 regions from genomic DNA. From the authors' description of their analysis: The number of nucleated cells in each sample was estimated by amplification of reference gene primers within the assay. Sequence reads were collapsed and filtered to measure the absolute abundance of every unique TCRbeta CDR3 rearrangement. For each sample, productive Simpson clonality was calculated by taking the square root of Simpson's diversity index across productive rearrangements. TCRdb stores this immuneACCESS table with in-frame sequences only. Part of the clones is absent; in the studies checked, under half of the shortfall reflects unresolved V genes, and no reason is known for the rest. V and J calls and clone size follow that table, whereas D and trimming were derived from the DNA. Here the sample has 400,000 to 450,000 clones; 89% occur a single time. Jointly, the top ten make up roughly 1.6% of the sample.

At one collaborating source in Seattle, patients were enrolled during active infection and were followed longitudinally through the course of disease. Whole blood was collected in K2EDTA tubes by collaborating institutions according to the institutions' own protocols. For TCRbeta analysis, collaborator samples were shipped as frozen whole blood, as isolated PBMCs, or as DNA extracted from either sample type. CDR1 and CDR2 are read off the germline V gene as SGHTA and FQGNSA. V lost 3 bases and J lost 9 bases; the stretch between them is 12 bases long. Including cysteine and phenylalanine, the CDR3 has 13 amino acids. The read is trimmed to its CDR3 DNA, 39 bases read in frame from base 1.

The sample was peripheral blood. The clonotype comes from a woman between 35 and 50 years old with COVID-19, enrolled during active disease. The chain links TRBV7-2 with TRBJ2-1; the D gene lacks a confident call. CDR3 sequence: CASSLEPPGEQFF. DNA sequence: TGTGCCAGCAGCTTGGAACCTCCAGGTGAGCAGTTCTTC.